The next 31 T cell receptor beta chains were all read from a single sample in a study of cytomegalovirus exposure and HLA in healthy donors (dated 2017 in TCRdb). Library preparation was by the immunoSEQ multiplex PCR assay. For the multiplex PCR, a mixture combining 60 forward primers for TCR Vbeta segments and 13 reverse primers for TCR Jbeta segments was used. In its TCRdb copy, this immuneACCESS table keeps in-frame sequences only and misses some clones. Where compared with another copy, unresolved V genes explain less than half of these, and the others have no known cause. This sample is represented by about 180,000 clones; approximately 70% of them were singletons. In total, the top ten clones hold roughly 2.5% of the sample. The sequenced sample consisted of PBMCs. The origin of the receptors is a human donor in good health.

This clone was seen more than once but under ten times. This rearrangement joins TRBV5-4 to TRBJ1-3; tentative D call: TRBD1 (6 bases). The ends were cut back, 5 bases at V and 2 bases at J, with 17 bases in the middle. The CDR3 is 16 residues long. From germline, CDR1 is SGHNT and CDR2 YYREEE (reference sequence). The CDR3 spells CASRRDILEPGNTIYF. CDR3 DNA: TGTGCCAGCAGACGGGACATCCTGGAACCTGGAAACACCATATATTTT.

This clone was detected only a few times. This chain uses TRBV28 with TRBJ1-2; D unresolved. V lost 6 bases and J 4 bases, leaving 12 bases between the germline ends. The germline gives CDR1 MDHEN, CDR2 SYDVKM. The CDR3 extends over 13 amino acids. This CDR3 reads CASRLPGIYGYTF. The CDR3 DNA follows: TGTGCCAGCAGACTCCCGGGGATCTATGGCTACACCTTC.

The chain recombines TRBV7-9 with TRBJ1-5, with TRBD1 identical over 10 bases. V was pared by 6 bases and J by 3 bases, with 8 bases of the junction left unmatched. CDR3 length: 16 amino acids. From germline, CDR1 is SEHNR and CDR2 FQNEAQ (reference sequence). The CDR3 is CASSTGTGENNQPQHF. The CDR3 nucleotides are TGTGCCAGCAGTACAGGGACAGGGGAGAACAATCAGCCCCAGCATTTT.

V and J are TRBV4-1 and TRBJ1-5; 9 nucleotides agree with TRBD1. This CDR3 region has 16 residues. V lost 1 base to trimming and J lost 5 bases; unmatched junction nucleotides: 6. The germline gives CDR1 MGHRA, CDR2 YSYEKL. The CDR3 coding sequence is TGCGCCAGCAGCCAAGCGACGGACAGGGGCGATCAGCCCCAGCATTTT. This sequence encodes CASSQATDRGDQPQHF.

This chain connects TRBV7-9 to TRBJ2-7, with 7 bases matching TRBD1. The J segment lost 0 bases and the V segment lost 1 base, leaving 6 bases of the junction unmatched. The CDR3 sequence is 16 residues long. Germline CDR1 SEHNR, CDR2 FQNEAQ (reference sequence). As DNA, the CDR3 is TGTGCCAGCAGCTTAGTGGTTGGGGACAGCTCCTACGAGCAGTACTTC. The encoded protein is CASSLVVGDSSYEQYF.

The chain is built from TRBV5-1 and TRBJ2-1; 7 bases are a match to TRBD2. This CDR3 spans 14 amino acids. V shed 7 bases and J 2 bases; nucleotides not matched to a gene: 6. Germline CDR1 and CDR2: SGHRS and YFSETQ. DNA of the CDR3: TGCGCCAGCTGGTGGGGGGGGGCCTACAATGAGCAGTTCTTC. Its protein is CASWWGGAYNEQFF.

This chain connects TRBV4-3 to TRBJ1-1; D unresolved. The CDR3 totals 14 residues. V was pared by 1 base and J by 3 bases, with 9 bases between. Looked up from germline, CDR1 is LGHNA and CDR2 is YSLEER. Written as DNA, the CDR3 is TGCGCCAGCAGCCAAGGAGGGCTTGACACTGAAGCTTTCTTT. Protein: CASSQGGLDTEAFF.

CDR3 sequence reads: CASIMGGSSYNEQFF. For the CDR3, the DNA is TGTGCCAGTATCATGGGGGGGAGCTCCTACAATGAGCAGTTCTTC. This sequence joins TRBV19 and TRBJ2-1, with 7 bases lining up with TRBD2. In germline, CDR1 is LNHDA, CDR2 SQIVND (reference sequence). The CDR3 runs 15 residues. V lost 7 bases and J lost 0; bases outside the gene matches: 6.

This clone has just a few counts. Germline and junction disagree at one end, which may indicate a read error. The chain couples TRBV7-7 to TRBJ2-1; 10 bases align to TRBD1. Germline V gene lookup returns CDR1 SSHAT and CDR2 FNYEAQ (reference sequence). The CDR3 covers 14 residues. CDR3 nucleotides: TGTGCTAGCAGCTTAGGACAGGGGGTTGGTGAGCAGTTCTTC. The encoded protein is CASSLGQGVGEQFF.

The chain is built from TRBV10-3 and TRBJ1-1, with a possible D match to TRBD1 (5 bases). The CDR3 sequence is 15 residues long. V was clipped by 9 bases and J by 4 bases, with 21 bases between them. The germline gives CDR1 ENHRY, CDR2 SYGVKD. DNA for the CDR3: TGTGCCATTCGGGGGGGGACCCAGCTGAGCACTGAAGCTTTCTTT. This encodes CAIRGGTQLSTEAFF.

The gene calls are TRBV2 and TRBJ2-7; 9 bases line up with TRBD1. The CDR3 length is 13 residues. The germline CDR1 and CDR2 sequences are SNHLY and FYNNEI. Losses at the gene ends were 4 bases for V and 6 bases for J; bases not matched to a gene: 4. The DNA for the CDR3 is TGTGCCAGCAGTGTGGGACAGGGAGGCGAGCAGTACTTC. Its translation: CASSVGQGGEQYF.

The V call is TRBV19, the J call TRBJ1-1; 8 nucleotides line up with TRBD1. The ends lost 3 bases at V and 3 bases at J; junction bases unmatched: 12. The CDR3 is 17 residues long. Germline V gene lookup returns CDR1 LNHDA and CDR2 SQIVND (reference sequence). The CDR3 nucleotides are TGTGCCAGTAGTATGGTAAGGGACAGGACTCGGGACACTGAAGCTTTCTTT. Encoded protein: CASSMVRDRTRDTEAFF.

V gene TRBV4-2 combines with J gene TRBJ1-3; 8 nucleotides match TRBD1. This CDR3 spans 14 amino acids. The germline V gene encodes CDR1 LGHNA and CDR2 YNFKEQ. J was trimmed by 5 bases and V by 4 bases; bases with no gene match: 4. CDR3 loop: CASSPDRGRNTIYF. CDR3 nucleotide sequence: TGTGCCAGCAGCCCAGACAGGGGACGAAACACCATATATTTT.

V is TRBV11-3 and J is TRBJ2-7; 8 positions match TRBD1. Germline lookup yields CDR1 SGHNT and CDR2 YENEEA. The CDR3 runs to 12 residues. V lost 6 bases and J lost 3; bases outside the gene matches: 1. The CDR3 DNA reads TGTGCCAGCAGTGGACAGGGCTACGAGCAGTACTTC. Its translation is CASSGQGYEQYF. The full variable domain, with the rest looked up from reference TRBV11-3 and TRBJ2-7, is EAGVVQSPRYKIIEKKQPVAFWCNPISGHNTLYWYLQNLGQGPELLIRYENEEAVDDSQLPKDRFSAERLKGVDSTLKIQPAELGDSAVYLCASSGQGYEQYFGPGTRLTVT.

This clone was recorded only once. The chain recombines TRBV9 with TRBJ2-1, with 12 bases identical to TRBD2. The length of the CDR3 is 16 residues. With 2 bases clipped from V and 7 bases from J, the junction kept 7 bases outside the gene matches. Germline CDR1 and CDR2: SGDLS and YYNGEE. The CDR3 protein is CASSVPSGGAFNEQFF. In DNA form, the CDR3 reads TGTGCCAGCAGCGTTCCTAGCGGGGGGGCCTTTAATGAGCAGTTCTTC. Combining the CDR3 with reference TRBV9 and TRBJ2-1 gives the whole variable domain DSGVTQTPKHLITATGQRVTLRCSPRSGDLSVYWYQQSLDQGLQFLIQYYNGEERAKGNILERFSAQQFPDLHSELNLSSLELGDSALYFCASSVPSGGAFNEQFFGPGTRLTVL.

This sequence joins TRBV5-6 and TRBJ2-5; 7 bases fit TRBD1. The end of the DNA is better explained by TRBJ2-7, so the J call may be wrong. Germline V gene sequence: CDR1 SGHDT, CDR2 YYEEEE. The CDR3 is made up of 14 amino acids. The CDR3 DNA follows: TGTGCCAGCAGCTTGTACAGGGGTCCCTACGAGCAGTACTTC. It is translated as CASSLYRGPYEQYF.

The gene calls are TRBV27 and TRBJ1-1, with D possibly TRBD1 on 6 matching bases. Deletions cut 2 bases from V and 6 bases from J, with 10 bases between. Germline lookup yields CDR1 MNHEY and CDR2 SMNVEV (reference sequence). The CDR3 length is 13 residues. In DNA, the CDR3 is TGTGCCAGCAGTTTAAGGGGGGGATCTGAAGCTTTCTTT. It yields the protein CASSLRGGSEAFF.

This sequence joins TRBV6-1 and TRBJ2-3; 8 bases are shared with TRBD1. The CDR3 spans 15 residues. The V segment lost 2 bases and the J segment 5 bases; nucleotides outside the gene matches: 6. Per the germline V gene, CDR1 is MNHNS and CDR2 is SASEGT. CDR3 sequence (DNA): TGTGCCAGCAGTGAAAGGGCAGGGGGCAGAGATACGCAGTATTTT. Protein product: CASSERAGGRDTQYF.

The rearrangement joins TRBV2 to TRBJ2-7; TRBD1 might be the D (7 bases). The germline CDR1 and CDR2 sequences are SNHLY and FYNNEI. The CDR3 has 15 amino acids. Trimming took off 6 bases at V and 4 bases at J, with 19 bases between the two ends. CDR3 DNA: TGTGCCAGCAGACTTATGGCAGGGGGGACGTACGAGCAGTACTTC. It yields the protein CASRLMAGGTYEQYF.

The gene calls are TRBV4-2 and TRBJ2-1, with 8 bases aligning to TRBD2. Germline-derived CDR1 and CDR2 are LGHNA and YNFKEQ. This CDR3 has 15 amino acids. V shed 4 bases, J shed 4 bases, and the junction held 6 bases outside the gene matches. Here the CDR3 reads CASSPGGPQYNEQFF. CDR3 sequence (DNA): TGTGCCAGCAGCCCGGGGGGGCCCCAATACAATGAGCAGTTCTTC.

The gene calls are TRBV27 and TRBJ1-5, with D uncertain. V was trimmed by 6 bases and J by 9 bases, leaving 9 bases between them. CDR1 and CDR2 from the germline V gene are MNHEY and SMNVEV (reference sequence). The CDR3 consists of 11 residues. DNA for the CDR3: TGTGCCAGCAGGCGGGCCGGGCCCCAGCATTTT. Translation gives CASRRAGPQHF.

This sequence joins TRBV27 and TRBJ1-1, with D possibly matching TRBD1 (6 bases). V lost 4 bases and J lost 8, with 11 bases in between. From germline, CDR1 is MNHEY and CDR2 SMNVEV (reference sequence). There are 12 residues in the CDR3. This chain's CDR3 is CASSSPGGEAFF. The CDR3 DNA follows: TGTGCCAGCAGTTCCCCGGGGGGCGAAGCTTTCTTT.

The chain couples TRBV7-2 to TRBJ1-2; a weak D match, TRBD1 (5 bases). The CDR3 runs to 15 residues. V was cut by 1 base and J by 7 bases, with 16 bases left in between. Germline V gene sequence: CDR1 SGHTA, CDR2 FQGNSA. CDR3 amino acids: CASSLVGSGSAGYTF. In DNA form, the CDR3 reads TGTGCCAGCAGCTTAGTTGGGTCAGGGTCGGCTGGCTACACCTTC.

The genes are TRBV11-1 and TRBJ1-1; D is possibly TRBD1 (6 bases). Germline V gives CDR1 SGHAT, CDR2 FQDESV (reference sequence). The CDR3 loop spans 15 amino acids. V lost 7 bases and J 1 base, leaving 16 bases between the germline ends. The CDR3 DNA reads TGTGCCAGCACTCTAGAGGACAGTCCGAACACTGAAGCTTTCTTT. Its translation is CASTLEDSPNTEAFF.

This chain links TRBV27 with TRBJ2-3, with 8 bases matching TRBD1. Germline lookup yields CDR1 MNHEY and CDR2 SMNVEV (reference sequence). The CDR3 spans 15 residues. V lost 8 bases to trimming and J lost 0 bases; unmatched junction nucleotides: 7. The CDR3 DNA reads as TGTGCCAGCGGGGGGACAGGTAGTAGCACAGATACGCAGTATTTT. It specifies CASGGTGSSTDTQYF.

J is TRBJ2-7 and V is TRBV2, with a weak D call TRBD2 (5 bases). The CDR3 sequence is 14 residues long. V was trimmed by 8 bases and J by 5 bases, leaving 19 bases between them. Germline loops: CDR1 SNHLY, CDR2 FYNNEI. The CDR3 spells CASGRELGGDEQYF. As DNA, the CDR3 is TGTGCCAGCGGTAGGGAGCTCGGCGGCGACGAGCAGTACTTC.

This clone is a singleton in its sample. The chain has TRBV11-3 and TRBJ2-2; D unclear. The CDR3 totals 13 residues. CDR1 SGHNT and CDR2 YENEEA come from the germline V gene. Trimming took off 5 bases at V and 3 bases at J, with 7 bases between the two ends. The CDR3 nucleotides are TGTGCCAGCAGCCATTCAGACACCGGGGAGCTGTTTTTT. Encoded protein: CASSHSDTGELFF.

To note about this clone: One end of the junction fails to match germline, which may point to a read error. The CDR3 reads CATRRGLNEKLFF. The CDR3 DNA is TGTGCCACCCGCAGGGGGCTTAATGAAAAACTGTTTTTT. V and J are TRBV15 and TRBJ1-4, with 8 bases matching TRBD1. From germline, CDR1 is LNHNV and CDR2 YYDKDF (reference sequence). The CDR3 length is 13 residues.

In this sample, this clone turned up a few times. The V and J genes are TRBV28 and TRBJ2-5; 12 bases map to TRBD2. The germline V gene has CDR1 MDHEN and CDR2 SYDVKM. The CDR3 totals 17 residues. Unmatched junction bases numbered 16, after V lost 4 bases and J lost 10 bases. The CDR3 is CASSSPGASGGVWDQYF. DNA for the CDR3: TGTGCCAGCAGTTCCCCCGGGGCTAGCGGGGGGGTGTGGGACCAGTACTTC.

The chain recombines TRBV5-1 with TRBJ2-3; 9 nucleotides line up with TRBD2. V dropped 3 bases and J dropped 1; count of bases not matched to a gene: 6. The CDR3 has 16 amino acids. The V gene's germline CDR1 is SGHRS and CDR2 YFSETQ. The CDR3 region has the DNA TGCGCCAGCAGCTGGGGCGGGGGGGCTGGCACAGATACGCAGTATTTT. Its protein product is CASSWGGGAGTDTQYF. The complete variable domain, with remaining parts taken from reference TRBV5-1 and TRBJ2-3, reads KAGVTQTPRYLIKTRGQQVTLSCSPISGHRSVSWYQQTPGQGLQFLFEYFSETQRNKGNFPGRFSGRQFSNSRSEMNVSTLELGDSALYLCASSWGGGAGTDTQYFGPGTRLTVL.

V is TRBV9 and J is TRBJ2-1; 7 bases fit TRBD2. From germline, CDR1 is SGDLS and CDR2 YYNGEE. Trimming at V came to 4 bases and at J to 3 bases, leaving 7 bases not matched to a gene. This CDR3 is 15 amino acids long. The chain's CDR3 is CASSLGGEYYNEQFF. The DNA for the CDR3 is TGTGCCAGCAGCCTGGGGGGGGAATACTACAATGAGCAGTTCTTC.